This T cell receptor beta chain was sequenced for a study of T cells in women clearing cervical HPV infection. Study background: Case blood drawn at lesion detection; control blood after infection cleared.

Germline V gene data show CDR1 as GTSNPN and CDR2 as SVGIG (reference sequence). CDR3 length: 12 amino acids. Assay used: immunoSEQ multiplex PCR; TCRdb lists only in-frame clones, some missing. This sample's table has around 33,000 clones. As concerns this clone: The read terminates 3 residues before the CDR3 end, so the remaining end is supplied by the germline J gene.

Sequenced material: blood buffy coat. The receptor comes from a woman aged 18-70 years with a cervical HPV16 infection that either progressed to CIN3+ or cleared (not recorded which). J is TRBJ2-4 and V is TRBV30; maybe TRBD2 (6 bases). CDR3 residues: CAWNGGPLDQYF. CDR3 bases read: TGTGCCTGGAATGGAGGGCCCTTGGAT.